Listed below are T cell receptor beta chains from one sample, sequenced in a study of T cells in Graves' hyperthyroidism and ophthalmopathy. TCRdb itself ran the multiplex PCR reads through MiXCR, one entry per CDR3 protein. The sample includes roughly 700,000 distinct CDR3 sequences, 15% to 20% of them seen just once. Material for sequencing was blood. The receptors come from a man in his forties or fifties with Graves' hyperthyroidism. CDR3s include the opening cysteine and the closing phenylalanine or tryptophan. Fields, in order: CDR3 DNA, CDR3 protein, clone size, CDR3 length, D gene, V gene, J gene. A D gene is named only where the DNA matches it firmly. Not every row has a clone size; where given, it reads once, few, many or a size class.

cdr3_nt: TGTGCCACCAGTGACACCACAGGGGGCACTTGGAATGAGCAGTTCTTC; cdr3_aa: CATSDTTGGTWNEQFF; clone_size: many; cdr3_length: 16; d_call: TRBD1; v_call: TRBV24-1; j_call: TRBJ2-1
cdr3_nt: TGCGCCAGCAGCTCCCGGGACTTCCAAGAGACCCAGTACTTC; cdr3_aa: CASSSRDFQETQYF; clone_size: few; cdr3_length: 14; d_call: -; v_call: TRBV10-2; j_call: TRBJ2-5
cdr3_nt: TGCAGCGTTGAGCAGCAGAACACTGAAGCTTTCTTT; cdr3_aa: CSVEQQNTEAFF; clone_size: few; cdr3_length: 12; d_call: -; v_call: TRBV29-1; j_call: TRBJ1-1
cdr3_nt: TGTGCCATCAGTGAGGGACTAGCGGGAGTCTTGGATACGCAGTATTTT; cdr3_aa: CAISEGLAGVLDTQYF; clone_size: many; cdr3_length: 16; d_call: TRBD2; v_call: TRBV10-3; j_call: TRBJ2-3
cdr3_nt: TGTGCCAGTAGTAATGGACAGGGGAGCGAAAAACTGTTTTTT; cdr3_aa: CASSNGQGSEKLFF; clone_size: -; cdr3_length: 14; d_call: TRBD1; v_call: TRBV7-2; j_call: TRBJ1-4
cdr3_nt: TGTGCCAGCAGCGACCTAGCGGATATTCGGGAGACCCAGTACTTC; cdr3_aa: CASSDLADIRETQYF; clone_size: few; cdr3_length: 15; d_call: TRBD2; v_call: TRBV28; j_call: TRBJ2-5
cdr3_nt: TGCGCCAGCAGCCAGGGACTAGCGGGGGTTCACTCCTACAATGAGCAGTTCTTC; cdr3_aa: CASSQGLAGVHSYNEQFF; clone_size: -; cdr3_length: 18; d_call: TRBD2; v_call: TRBV27; j_call: TRBJ2-1
cdr3_nt: TGCGCCAGCAGCCAAGTCGGGGGAAGCTCCTACGAGCAGTACTTC; cdr3_aa: CASSQVGGSSYEQYF; clone_size: -; cdr3_length: 15; d_call: -; v_call: TRBV4-1; j_call: TRBJ2-7
cdr3_nt: TGTGCCAGCAGCCAAAAGGGCTCTAATTCACCCCTCCACTTT; cdr3_aa: CASSQKGSNSPLHF; clone_size: -; cdr3_length: 14; d_call: -; v_call: TRBV3-1; j_call: TRBJ1-6
cdr3_nt: TGTGCCAGCAGCTCACGACAGGGGGTGGAAGCTTTCTTT; cdr3_aa: CASSSRQGVEAFF; clone_size: -; cdr3_length: 13; d_call: TRBD1; v_call: TRBV13; j_call: TRBJ1-1
cdr3_nt: TGTGCCAGCAGCCCCCGGGACTTCGCCGGGAATGAGCAGTTCTTC; cdr3_aa: CASSPRDFAGNEQFF; clone_size: -; cdr3_length: 15; d_call: -; v_call: TRBV3-1; j_call: TRBJ2-1
cdr3_nt: TGTGCCATCAGTGAGACACAGGGGATCCAAGAGACCCAGTACTTC; cdr3_aa: CAISETQGIQETQYF; clone_size: many; cdr3_length: 15; d_call: TRBD1; v_call: TRBV10-3; j_call: TRBJ2-5
cdr3_nt: TGTGCCAGCAGCTCGAGACAGGGGGCACAGACCCAGTACTTC; cdr3_aa: CASSSRQGAQTQYF; clone_size: many; cdr3_length: 14; d_call: TRBD1; v_call: TRBV5-4; j_call: TRBJ2-5
cdr3_nt: TGTGCCAGCAGTTTACTCGGCGGAAACACCATATATTTT; cdr3_aa: CASSLLGGNTIYF; clone_size: many; cdr3_length: 13; d_call: -; v_call: TRBV12-3/TRBV12-4; j_call: TRBJ1-3
cdr3_nt: TGCAGCGTCCAAAAGGGGTCGGGGCAGCCCCAGCATTTT; cdr3_aa: CSVQKGSGQPQHF; clone_size: few; cdr3_length: 13; d_call: -; v_call: TRBV29-1; j_call: TRBJ1-5
cdr3_nt: TGTGCCAGCACCTCCTTGGAAGCGGGAGGGCCGCGGGTGAATGAGCAGTTCTTC; cdr3_aa: CASTSLEAGGPRVNEQFF; clone_size: -; cdr3_length: 18; d_call: TRBD2; v_call: TRBV28; j_call: TRBJ2-1
cdr3_nt: TGTGCCAGCAGACCGGGCCTGAGCTCCTACAATGAGCAGTTCTTC; cdr3_aa: CASRPGLSSYNEQFF; clone_size: -; cdr3_length: 15; d_call: -; v_call: TRBV2; j_call: TRBJ2-1
cdr3_nt: TGTGCCAGCAGCTCAGATTATTCGACAGTGAAGAACACTGAAGCTTTCTTT; cdr3_aa: CASSSDYSTVKNTEAFF; clone_size: many; cdr3_length: 17; d_call: -; v_call: TRBV28; j_call: TRBJ1-1
cdr3_nt: TGTGCCACCTCGGGGGCCGCTAGCGGGAGGGATGAGCAGTTCTTC; cdr3_aa: CATSGAASGRDEQFF; clone_size: many; cdr3_length: 15; d_call: TRBD2; v_call: TRBV24-1; j_call: TRBJ2-1
cdr3_nt: TGTGCCAGCTCACCCCCCGGTCTGGGGAACACTGAAGCTTTCTTT; cdr3_aa: CASSPPGLGNTEAFF; clone_size: -; cdr3_length: 15; d_call: -; v_call: TRBV18; j_call: TRBJ1-1
cdr3_nt: TGTGCCAGCAGTGGTAGCGGGCCCGCGAACACCGGGGAGCTGTTTTTT; cdr3_aa: CASSGSGPANTGELFF; clone_size: -; cdr3_length: 16; d_call: TRBD2; v_call: TRBV6-1; j_call: TRBJ2-2
cdr3_nt: TGCAGTGCTAGAGGTGAACAGGGCAAGAACACTGAAGCTTTCTTT; cdr3_aa: CSARGEQGKNTEAFF; clone_size: -; cdr3_length: 15; d_call: -; v_call: TRBV20-1; j_call: TRBJ1-1
cdr3_nt: TGTGCCAGCAGGCAGGGACAGGGGGCTCAGCAGTTCTTC; cdr3_aa: CASRQGQGAQQFF; clone_size: -; cdr3_length: 13; d_call: TRBD1; v_call: TRBV2; j_call: TRBJ2-1
cdr3_nt: TGTGCCAGCAGTTTTCTCCGGGGTTCAGACATTCAGTACTTC; cdr3_aa: CASSFLRGSDIQYF; clone_size: -; cdr3_length: 14; d_call: -; v_call: TRBV12-3/TRBV12-4; j_call: TRBJ2-4
cdr3_nt: TGTGCCACCAAAGGGTCAGAACTCTCCTACGAGCAGTACTTC; cdr3_aa: CATKGSELSYEQYF; clone_size: few; cdr3_length: 14; d_call: -; v_call: TRBV19; j_call: TRBJ2-7
cdr3_nt: TGCGCCAGCAGCTTGGATCGGGATTTCAATGAGCAGTTCTTC; cdr3_aa: CASSLDRDFNEQFF; clone_size: few; cdr3_length: 14; d_call: -; v_call: TRBV5-1; j_call: TRBJ2-1
cdr3_nt: TGCGCCAGCAGCTCCGAAGGACAGGGGGGGACCGGGGAGCTGTTTTTT; cdr3_aa: CASSSEGQGGTGELFF; clone_size: -; cdr3_length: 16; d_call: TRBD1; v_call: TRBV5-1; j_call: TRBJ2-2
cdr3_nt: TGCAGTGCTAGAGTAGCGGGGAGCTCCTACAATGAGCAGTTCTTC; cdr3_aa: CSARVAGSSYNEQFF; clone_size: few; cdr3_length: 15; d_call: TRBD2; v_call: TRBV20-1; j_call: TRBJ2-1
cdr3_nt: TGTGCCAGCAGAGCGGGTCTGGGGGGAGGAACAACTAATGAAAAACTGTTTTTT; cdr3_aa: CASRAGLGGGTTNEKLFF; clone_size: few; cdr3_length: 18; d_call: -; v_call: TRBV28; j_call: TRBJ1-4